The source of this T cell receptor beta chain is a study of blood T cell repertoires in COVID-19. Losses at the gene ends were 4 bases for V and 7 bases for J; bases not matched to a gene: 9. From germline, CDR1 is LGHNA and CDR2 YNFKEQ. The CDR3 is 15 amino acids. Profiled with immunoSEQ multiplex PCR; TCRdb holds only in-frame clones, not every one. The sample lists 65,000 to 70,000 clones, 87% occurring once. V and J are TRBV4-2 and TRBJ1-5; TRBD1 aligns across 8 bases. The clonotype comes from a man in his fifties or sixties with active COVID-19. Sequencing used peripheral blood. As DNA, the CDR3 is TGTGCCAGCAGCCCCCGCCAGGGGGCAGGGCAGCCCCAGCATTTT. Translation: CASSPRQGAGQPQHF.